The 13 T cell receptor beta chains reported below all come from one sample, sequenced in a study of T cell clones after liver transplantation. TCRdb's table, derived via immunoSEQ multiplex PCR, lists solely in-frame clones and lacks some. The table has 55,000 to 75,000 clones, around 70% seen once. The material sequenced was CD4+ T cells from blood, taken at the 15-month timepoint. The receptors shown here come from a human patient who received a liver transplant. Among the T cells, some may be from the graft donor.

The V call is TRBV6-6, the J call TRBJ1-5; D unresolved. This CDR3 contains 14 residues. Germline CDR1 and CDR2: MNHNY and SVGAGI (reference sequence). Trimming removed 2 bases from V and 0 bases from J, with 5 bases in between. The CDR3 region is CASSYQSSNQPQHF. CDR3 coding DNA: TGTGCCAGCAGTTACCAAAGTAGCAATCAGCCCCAGCATTTT.

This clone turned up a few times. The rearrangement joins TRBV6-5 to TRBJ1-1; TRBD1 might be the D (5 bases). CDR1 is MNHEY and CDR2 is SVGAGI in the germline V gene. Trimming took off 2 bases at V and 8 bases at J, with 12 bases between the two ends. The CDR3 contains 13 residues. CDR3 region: CASSYRGQREAFF. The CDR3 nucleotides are TGTGCCAGCAGTTACCGGGGCCAGAGGGAAGCTTTCTTT.

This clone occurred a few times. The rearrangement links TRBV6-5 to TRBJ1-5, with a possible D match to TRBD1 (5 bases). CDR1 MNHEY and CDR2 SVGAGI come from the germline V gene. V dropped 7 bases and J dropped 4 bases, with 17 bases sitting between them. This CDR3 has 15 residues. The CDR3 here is CASTAGGEGNQPQHF. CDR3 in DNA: TGTGCCAGCACTGCGGGGGGGGAAGGGAATCAGCCCCAGCATTTT.

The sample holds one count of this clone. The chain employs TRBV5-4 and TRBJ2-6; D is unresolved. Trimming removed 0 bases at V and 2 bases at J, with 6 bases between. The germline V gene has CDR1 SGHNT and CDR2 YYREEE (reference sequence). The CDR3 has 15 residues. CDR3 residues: CASSLAGTGANVLTF. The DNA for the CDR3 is TGTGCCAGCAGCTTGGCAGGTACTGGGGCCAACGTCCTGACTTTC.

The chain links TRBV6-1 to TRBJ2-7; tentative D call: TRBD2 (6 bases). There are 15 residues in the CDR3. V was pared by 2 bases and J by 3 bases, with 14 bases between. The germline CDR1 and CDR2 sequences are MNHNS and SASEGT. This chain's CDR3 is CASSELIERVYEQYF. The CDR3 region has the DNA TGTGCCAGCAGTGAATTAATAGAGCGGGTCTACGAGCAGTACTTC.

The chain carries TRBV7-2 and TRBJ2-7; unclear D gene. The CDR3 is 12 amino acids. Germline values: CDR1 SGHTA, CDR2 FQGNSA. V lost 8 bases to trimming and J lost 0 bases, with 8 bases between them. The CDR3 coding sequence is TGTGCCAGCCGATCGAGCTCCTACGAGCAGTACTTC. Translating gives CASRSSSYEQYF.

The chain's CDR3 is CASSFRPNDNEQFF. CDR3 in DNA: TGCGCCAGCAGCTTCCGACCTAACGACAATGAGCAGTTCTTC. The rearrangement joins TRBV5-1 to TRBJ2-1; D ambiguous. Trimming left V 2 bases short and J 5 bases short, with 11 bases between. The germline V gene has CDR1 SGHRS and CDR2 YFSETQ. The CDR3 totals 14 residues. The full variable domain, completed using reference TRBV5-1 and TRBJ2-1, is KAGVTQTPRYLIKTRGQQVTLSCSPISGHRSVSWYQQTPGQGLQFLFEYFSETQRNKGNFPGRFSGRQFSNSRSEMNVSTLELGDSALYLCASSFRPNDNEQFFGPGTRLTVL.

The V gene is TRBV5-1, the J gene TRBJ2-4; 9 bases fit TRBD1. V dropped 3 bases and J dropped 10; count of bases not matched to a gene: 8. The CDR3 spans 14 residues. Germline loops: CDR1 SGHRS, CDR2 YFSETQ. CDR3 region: CASSSPGQGRIQYF. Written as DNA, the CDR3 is TGCGCCAGCAGCTCACCGGGACAGGGCCGGATTCAGTACTTC. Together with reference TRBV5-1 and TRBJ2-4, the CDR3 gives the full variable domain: KAGVTQTPRYLIKTRGQQVTLSCSPISGHRSVSWYQQTPGQGLQFLFEYFSETQRNKGNFPGRFSGRQFSNSRSEMNVSTLELGDSALYLCASSSPGQGRIQYFGAGTRLSVL.

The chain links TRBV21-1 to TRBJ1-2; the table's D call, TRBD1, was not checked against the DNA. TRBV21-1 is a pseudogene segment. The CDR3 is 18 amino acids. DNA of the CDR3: TGTGCCAGCAGCAAAAGAGTAAAACCGGGACAGGCTAACTATGGCTACACCTTC. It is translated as CASSKRVKPGQANYGYTF.

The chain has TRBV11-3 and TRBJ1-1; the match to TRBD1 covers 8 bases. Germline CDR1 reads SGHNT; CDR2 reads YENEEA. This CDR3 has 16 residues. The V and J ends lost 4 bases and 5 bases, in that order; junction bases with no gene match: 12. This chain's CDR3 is CASSSAKGTGRTEAFF. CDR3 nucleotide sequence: TGTGCCAGCAGCTCAGCTAAAGGGACAGGTCGGACTGAAGCTTTCTTT.

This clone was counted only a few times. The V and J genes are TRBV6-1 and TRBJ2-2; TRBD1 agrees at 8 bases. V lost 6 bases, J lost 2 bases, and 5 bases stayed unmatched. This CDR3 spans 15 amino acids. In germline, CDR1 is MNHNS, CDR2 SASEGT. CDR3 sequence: CASRDRGQNTGELFF. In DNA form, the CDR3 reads TGTGCCAGCAGAGACAGGGGCCAAAACACCGGGGAGCTGTTTTTT.

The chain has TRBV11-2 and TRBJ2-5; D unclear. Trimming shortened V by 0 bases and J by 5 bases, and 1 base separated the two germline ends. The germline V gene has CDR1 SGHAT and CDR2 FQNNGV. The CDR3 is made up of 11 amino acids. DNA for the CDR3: TGTGCCAGCAGCTTAGAGGAGACCCAGTACTTC. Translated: CASSLEETQYF.

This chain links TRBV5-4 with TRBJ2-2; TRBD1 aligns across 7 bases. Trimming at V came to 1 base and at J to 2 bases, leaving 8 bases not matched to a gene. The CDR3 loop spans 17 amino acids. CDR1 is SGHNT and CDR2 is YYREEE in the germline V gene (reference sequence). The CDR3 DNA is TGTGCCAGCAGCTTGAGACAGGGTAGGGGAAACACCGGGGAGCTGTTTTTT. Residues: CASSLRQGRGNTGELFF.